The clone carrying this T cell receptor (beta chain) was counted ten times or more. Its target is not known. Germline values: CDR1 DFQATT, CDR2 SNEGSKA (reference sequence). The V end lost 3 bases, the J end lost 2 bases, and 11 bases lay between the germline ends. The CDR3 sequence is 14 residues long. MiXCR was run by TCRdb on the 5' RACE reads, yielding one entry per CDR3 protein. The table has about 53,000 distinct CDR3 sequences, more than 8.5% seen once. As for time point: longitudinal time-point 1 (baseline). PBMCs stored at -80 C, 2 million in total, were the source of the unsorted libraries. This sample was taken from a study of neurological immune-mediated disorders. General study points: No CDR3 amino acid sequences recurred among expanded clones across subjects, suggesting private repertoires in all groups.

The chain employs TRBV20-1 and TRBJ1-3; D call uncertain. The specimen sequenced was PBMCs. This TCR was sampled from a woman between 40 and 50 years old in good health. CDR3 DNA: TGCAGTGCTAGTCGCGGGCCAGCTGGAAACACCATATATTTT. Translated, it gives CSASRGPAGNTIYF.